In this sample, the clone carrying this T cell receptor beta chain turned up once. The repertoire was sequenced with immunoSEQ multiplex PCR; TCRdb's copy has only in-frame clones and lacks some. The repertoire holds about 110,000 clones, with around 68% as singletons. This record comes from a study of shared clonotypes between healthy human individuals. Germline-derived CDR1 and CDR2 are LGHNA and YNFKEQ. V shed 4 bases and J shed 6 bases, with 12 bases lying between them. The CDR3 runs 14 residues. This chain links TRBV4-2 with TRBJ2-2; weak D call: TRBD2 (5 bases). Material for sequencing was memory CD8+ T cells sorted from blood. Regarding subset: CD45RO+ cells pooled with CCR7-negative TemRA cells. The receptor's source is a woman under 40 in good health. CDR3 sequence (DNA): TGTGCCAGCAGCCCCCGGCCGGGGTCCGGGGAGCTGTTTTTT. This codes for CASSPRPGSGELFF.